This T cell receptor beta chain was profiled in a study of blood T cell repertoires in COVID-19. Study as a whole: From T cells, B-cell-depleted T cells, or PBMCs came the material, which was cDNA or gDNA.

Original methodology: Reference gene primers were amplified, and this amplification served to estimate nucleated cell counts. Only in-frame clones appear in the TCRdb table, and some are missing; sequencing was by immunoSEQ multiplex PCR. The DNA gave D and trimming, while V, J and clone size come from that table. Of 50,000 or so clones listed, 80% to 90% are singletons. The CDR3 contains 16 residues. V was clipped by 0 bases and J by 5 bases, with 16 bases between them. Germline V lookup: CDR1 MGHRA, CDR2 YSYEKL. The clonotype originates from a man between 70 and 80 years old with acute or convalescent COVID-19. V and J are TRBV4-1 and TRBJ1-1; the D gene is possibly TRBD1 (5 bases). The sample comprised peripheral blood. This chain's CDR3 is CASSQDLIRVGTEAFF. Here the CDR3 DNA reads TGCGCCAGCAGCCAAGACCTCATCAGGGTAGGTACTGAAGCTTTCTTT.